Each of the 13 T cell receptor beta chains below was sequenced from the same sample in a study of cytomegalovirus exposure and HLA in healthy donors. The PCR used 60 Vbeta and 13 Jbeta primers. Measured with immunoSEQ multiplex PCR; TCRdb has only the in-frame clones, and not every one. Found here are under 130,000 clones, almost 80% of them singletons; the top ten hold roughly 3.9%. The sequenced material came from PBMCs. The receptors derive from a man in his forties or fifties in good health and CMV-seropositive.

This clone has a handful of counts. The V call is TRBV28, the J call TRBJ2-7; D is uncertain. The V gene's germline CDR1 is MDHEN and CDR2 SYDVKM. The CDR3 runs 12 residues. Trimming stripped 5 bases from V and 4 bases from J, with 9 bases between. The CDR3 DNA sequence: TGTGCCAGCAGTGTAATTTCTTACGAGCAGTACTTC. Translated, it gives CASSVISYEQYF.

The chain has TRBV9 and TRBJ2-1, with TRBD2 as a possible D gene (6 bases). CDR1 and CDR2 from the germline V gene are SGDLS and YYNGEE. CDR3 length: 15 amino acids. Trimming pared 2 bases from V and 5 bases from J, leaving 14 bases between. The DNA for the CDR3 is TGTGCCAGCAGCGTTGGGGGAGGTCCGAACAATGAGCAGTTCTTC. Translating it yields CASSVGGGPNNEQFF.

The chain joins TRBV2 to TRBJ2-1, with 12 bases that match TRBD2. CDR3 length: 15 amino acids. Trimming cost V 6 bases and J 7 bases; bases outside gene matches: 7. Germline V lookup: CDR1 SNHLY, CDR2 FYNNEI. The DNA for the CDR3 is TGTGCCAGCAGGCTCACTAGCGGGAGGACGAATGAGCAGTTCTTC. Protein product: CASRLTSGRTNEQFF.

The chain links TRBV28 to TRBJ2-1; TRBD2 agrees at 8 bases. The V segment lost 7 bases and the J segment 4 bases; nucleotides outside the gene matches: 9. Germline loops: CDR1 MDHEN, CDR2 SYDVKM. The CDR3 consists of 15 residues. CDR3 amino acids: CASTPRSGSYNEQFF. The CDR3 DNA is TGTGCCAGCACCCCAAGAAGCGGGAGTTACAATGAGCAGTTCTTC.

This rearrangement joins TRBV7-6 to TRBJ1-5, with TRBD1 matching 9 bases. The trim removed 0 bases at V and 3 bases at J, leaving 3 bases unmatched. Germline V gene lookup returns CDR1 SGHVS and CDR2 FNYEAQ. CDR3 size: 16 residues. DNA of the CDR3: TGTGCCAGCAGCTTAGCCGGGACAGGGTTCAATCAGCCCCAGCATTTT. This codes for CASSLAGTGFNQPQHF. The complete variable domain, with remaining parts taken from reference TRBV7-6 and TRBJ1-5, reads GAGVSQSPRYKVTKRGQDVALRCDPISGHVSLYWYRQALGQGPEFLTYFNYEAQQDKSGLPNDRFSAERPEGSISTLTIQRTEQRDSAMYRCASSLAGTGFNQPQHFGDGTRLSIL.

CDR3 sequence: CASSVVVHNEQFF. The CDR3 coding sequence is TGCGCCAGCAGCGTGGTAGTGCACAATGAGCAGTTCTTC. The rearrangement joins TRBV5-1 to TRBJ2-1; D unresolved. Germline V CDR1 and CDR2: SGHRS, YFSETQ. The CDR3 covers 13 residues. V was shortened by 4 bases and J by 5 bases, with 10 bases between the two germline ends. Filled out from reference TRBV5-1 and TRBJ2-1, the complete variable domain reads KAGVTQTPRYLIKTRGQQVTLSCSPISGHRSVSWYQQTPGQGLQFLFEYFSETQRNKGNFPGRFSGRQFSNSRSEMNVSTLELGDSALYLCASSVVVHNEQFFGPGTRLTVL.

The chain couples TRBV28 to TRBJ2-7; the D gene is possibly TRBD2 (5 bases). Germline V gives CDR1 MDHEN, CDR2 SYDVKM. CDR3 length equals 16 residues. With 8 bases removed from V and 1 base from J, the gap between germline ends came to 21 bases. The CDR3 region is CASGSLAAPGSYEQYF. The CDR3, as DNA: TGTGCCAGCGGATCCTTGGCGGCACCGGGGTCCTACGAGCAGTACTTC.

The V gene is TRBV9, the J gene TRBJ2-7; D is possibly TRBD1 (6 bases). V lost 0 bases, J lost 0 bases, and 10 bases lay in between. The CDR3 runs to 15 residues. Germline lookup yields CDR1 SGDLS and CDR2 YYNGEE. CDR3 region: CASSVEGTPSYEQYF. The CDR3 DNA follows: TGTGCCAGCAGCGTAGAAGGGACACCCTCCTACGAGCAGTACTTC.

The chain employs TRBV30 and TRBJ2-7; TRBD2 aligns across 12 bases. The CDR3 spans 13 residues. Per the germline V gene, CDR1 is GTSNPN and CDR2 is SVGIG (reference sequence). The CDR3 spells CAHGRLAGEIQYF. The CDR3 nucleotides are TGTGCTCATGGACGACTAGCGGGAGAAATTCAGTACTTC.

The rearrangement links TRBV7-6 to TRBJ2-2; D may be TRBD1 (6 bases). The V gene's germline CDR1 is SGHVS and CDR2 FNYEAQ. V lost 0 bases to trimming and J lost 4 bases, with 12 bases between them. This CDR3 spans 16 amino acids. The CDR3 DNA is TGTGCCAGCAGCTTAGCGGTCGGCAGGGGCACCGGGGAGCTGTTTTTT. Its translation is CASSLAVGRGTGELFF. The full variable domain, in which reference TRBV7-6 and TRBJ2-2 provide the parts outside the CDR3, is GAGVSQSPRYKVTKRGQDVALRCDPISGHVSLYWYRQALGQGPEFLTYFNYEAQQDKSGLPNDRFSAERPEGSISTLTIQRTEQRDSAMYRCASSLAVGRGTGELFFGEGSRLTVL.

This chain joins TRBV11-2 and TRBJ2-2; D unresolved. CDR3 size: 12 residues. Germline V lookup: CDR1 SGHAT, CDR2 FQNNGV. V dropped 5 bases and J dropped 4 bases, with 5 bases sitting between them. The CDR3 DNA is TGTGCCAGCAGCCCGAGCACCGGGGAGCTGTTTTTT. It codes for CASSPSTGELFF.

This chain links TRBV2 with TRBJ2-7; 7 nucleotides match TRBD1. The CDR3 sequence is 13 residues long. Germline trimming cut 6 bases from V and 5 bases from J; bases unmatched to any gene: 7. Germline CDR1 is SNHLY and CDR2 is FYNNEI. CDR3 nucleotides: TGTGCCAGCAGGGAGACAGGGATCCACGAGCAGTACTTC. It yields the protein CASRETGIHEQYF.

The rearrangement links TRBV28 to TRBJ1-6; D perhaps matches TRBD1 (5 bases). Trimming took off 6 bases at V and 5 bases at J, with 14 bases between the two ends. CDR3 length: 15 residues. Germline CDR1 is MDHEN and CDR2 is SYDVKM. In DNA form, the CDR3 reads TGTGCCAGCAGGGGGACTACAGTTCATAATTCACCCCTCCACTTT. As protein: CASRGTTVHNSPLHF.